The clone carrying this T cell receptor (beta chain) was detected once. Its antigen is unknown. The entry originates in a study of cytomegalovirus exposure and HLA in healthy donors. Points from the study as a whole: What a later analysis reportedly showed was that an Asian-associated ancestry cluster had fewer N-insertions than the 666-donor mean. About 90% or about 30% of the time was how often most TCR beta V segments were productive, according to an earlier analysis.

CDR1 is MDHEN, CDR2 SYDVKM, per germline. Unmatched junction bases numbered 7, after V lost 6 bases and J lost 3 bases. The CDR3 sequence is 14 residues long. Primers: 60 Vbeta forward and 13 Jbeta reverse. The protocol was immunoSEQ multiplex PCR, while the TCRdb copy is restricted to in-frame clones and leaves out a portion. Here the sample spans 120,000 or so clones, 75% to 85% being singletons. The J gene is TRBJ1-2, the V gene TRBV28, with 7 bases that match TRBD1. The clonotype comes from a man aged 30 to 45 in good health and CMV-seropositive. The sequenced sample consisted of PBMCs. The CDR3 loop is CASSPTGEYYGYTF. For the CDR3, the DNA is TGTGCCAGCAGCCCTACAGGGGAGTACTATGGCTACACCTTC.